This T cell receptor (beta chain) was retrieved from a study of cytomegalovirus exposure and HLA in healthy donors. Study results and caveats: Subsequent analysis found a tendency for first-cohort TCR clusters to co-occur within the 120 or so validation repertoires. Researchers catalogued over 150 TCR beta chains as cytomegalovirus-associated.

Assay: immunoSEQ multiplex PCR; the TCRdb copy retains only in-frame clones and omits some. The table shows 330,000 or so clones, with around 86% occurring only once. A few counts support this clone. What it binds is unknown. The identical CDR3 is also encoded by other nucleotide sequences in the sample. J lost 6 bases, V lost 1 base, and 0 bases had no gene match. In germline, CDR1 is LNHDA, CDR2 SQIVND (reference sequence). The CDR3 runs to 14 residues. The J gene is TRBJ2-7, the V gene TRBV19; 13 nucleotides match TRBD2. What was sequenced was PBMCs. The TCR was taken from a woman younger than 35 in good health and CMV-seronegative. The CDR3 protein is CASSIGLAGGEQYF. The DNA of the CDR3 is TGTGCCAGTAGTATAGGACTAGCGGGAGGCGAGCAGTACTTC.